Each of the 21 T cell receptor beta chains below was sequenced from the same sample in a study of blood T cell repertoires in COVID-19 (dated by TCRdb to about 2020). Libraries were made using the immunoSEQ multiplex PCR assay. TCRdb took this table from immuneACCESS and kept in-frame rearrangements with V and J called. Such tables lack part of the clones; where checked against another copy, unresolved V genes explain under half of the gap, and the rest is unexplained. This sample has about 170,000 clones in its table, and 88% of those were observed once. In total, the top ten clones hold approximately 2.1% of the sample. Input material: peripheral blood. These receptors were obtained from a man aged 45 to 65 who had recovered from COVID-19.

This chain uses TRBV19 with TRBJ1-4, with D unclear. The CDR3 is 14 residues long. V was clipped by 5 bases and J by 8 bases, with 15 bases between them. Germline CDR1 LNHDA, CDR2 SQIVND (reference sequence). In DNA form, the CDR3 reads TGTGCCAGTAGTCGACAAGCCCAAAACGAAAAACTGTTTTTT. Protein product: CASSRQAQNEKLFF.

This clone was observed a handful of times. This chain uses TRBV5-4 with TRBJ1-4, with 9 bases fitting TRBD1. J gave up 5 bases and V 4 bases, and 6 bases lay outside the gene matches. The V gene's germline CDR1 is SGHNT and CDR2 YYREEE (reference sequence). There are 15 residues in the CDR3. The CDR3 DNA reads TGTGCCAGCAGCACGGGACAGGGCTGGAATGAAAAACTGTTTTTT. It translates to CASSTGQGWNEKLFF.

This chain connects TRBV6-2 or TRBV6-3 to TRBJ2-4; a possible D gene is TRBD2 (5 bases). Between the trimmed V and J ends, which lost 0 bases and 8 bases, there was a span of 8 bases. The V gene's germline CDR1 is MNHEY and CDR2 SVGEGT. This CDR3 has 13 amino acids. The CDR3 nucleotides are TGTGCCAGCAGTTACTCCGGGATAGACATTCAGTACTTC. Protein: CASSYSGIDIQYF.

The J gene is TRBJ1-2, the V gene TRBV30, with 7 bases identical to TRBD1. This CDR3 spans 16 amino acids. J gave up 0 bases and V 3 bases, and 10 bases lay outside the gene matches. CDR1 is GTSNPN, CDR2 SVGIG, per germline (reference sequence). CDR3 loop: CAWRGGQLTANYGYTF. The DNA for the CDR3 is TGTGCCTGGAGGGGGGGACAGCTTACGGCTAACTATGGCTACACCTTC.

V gene TRBV19 combines with J gene TRBJ1-2; 8 bases fit TRBD1. The CDR3 covers 15 residues. CDR1 is LNHDA and CDR2 is SQIVND in the germline V gene (reference sequence). The V gene end was trimmed by 10 bases and the J gene end by 8 bases; junction bases not matched to a gene: 18. CDR3: CATAEGNIRGRGYTF. The CDR3 DNA follows: TGTGCCACCGCAGAGGGGAACATCAGGGGGCGAGGCTACACCTTC.

The gene calls are TRBV18 and TRBJ1-5; D gene uncertain. V was trimmed by 3 bases and J by 2 bases, leaving 5 bases between them. Germline CDR1 reads KGHSH; CDR2 reads LQKENI. CDR3 length: 13 amino acids. The CDR3 sequence: CASSPARNQPQHF. CDR3 in DNA: TGTGCCAGCTCACCGGCCCGCAATCAGCCCCAGCATTTT.

The sample holds one count of this clone. The V gene is TRBV19, the J gene TRBJ2-2, with 10 bases fitting TRBD1. The germline CDR1 and CDR2 sequences are LNHDA and SQIVND (reference sequence). The J segment lost 4 bases and the V segment lost 5 bases, leaving 10 bases of the junction unmatched. The CDR3 contains 17 residues. CDR3 residues: CASSPPDRGRSTGELFF. For the CDR3, the DNA is TGTGCCAGTAGTCCTCCCGACAGGGGGCGGTCCACCGGGGAGCTGTTTTTT.

The chain employs TRBV20-1 and TRBJ1-1; D not resolved. The V end was cut by 3 bases, the J end by 8 bases, with 10 bases between. This CDR3 has 11 residues. In germline, CDR1 is DFQATT, CDR2 SNEGSKA (reference sequence). The CDR3 loop is CSASDGIEAFF. The CDR3 nucleotides are TGCAGTGCTAGTGACGGGATCGAAGCTTTCTTT.

The genes are TRBV11-3 and TRBJ2-1, with 7 positions matching TRBD2. Trimming cost V 1 base and J 1 base; bases outside gene matches: 4. This CDR3 comprises 16 residues. Germline V lookup: CDR1 SGHNT, CDR2 YENEEA. CDR3 region: CASSLAGGGSYNEQFF. Here the CDR3 DNA reads TGTGCCAGCAGCTTAGCGGGGGGTGGGTCCTACAATGAGCAGTTCTTC.

V gene TRBV27 combines with J gene TRBJ2-7; TRBD2 is a possible D gene (6 bases). CDR3 size: 13 residues. Germline V gene lookup returns CDR1 MNHEY and CDR2 SMNVEV (reference sequence). The V end was cut by 5 bases, the J end by 4 bases, with 12 bases between. CDR3 in DNA: TGTGCCAGCAGTCCCGGGGGTGGTTACGAGCAGTACTTC. Translating gives CASSPGGGYEQYF.

This clone was observed once. The genes are TRBV6-4 and TRBJ2-3, with D possibly matching TRBD2 (6 bases). Germline CDR1 reads MRHNA; CDR2 reads SNTAGT. This CDR3 spans 15 amino acids. V was pared by 2 bases and J by 0 bases, with 9 bases between. The CDR3 nucleotides are TGTGCCAGCAGTGACACTGGACTAAGCACAGATACGCAGTATTTT. Residues: CASSDTGLSTDTQYF.

The CDR3 loop reads CASSYLGLQETQYF. The CDR3 DNA reads TGTGCCAGCAGCTACCTAGGACTTCAAGAGACCCAGTACTTC. The chain combines TRBV7-2 with TRBJ2-5; D may be TRBD2 (5 bases). V lost 4 bases and J 2 bases, leaving 11 bases between the germline ends. This CDR3 comprises 14 residues. The germline V gene encodes CDR1 SGHTA and CDR2 FQGNSA.

This chain connects TRBV19 to TRBJ2-3; 7 bases line up with TRBD2. The CDR3 covers 15 residues. Germline loops: CDR1 LNHDA, CDR2 SQIVND (reference sequence). The J segment lost 9 bases and the V segment lost 3 bases, leaving 12 bases of the junction unmatched. The CDR3 DNA follows: TGTGCCAGTAGTATCGGGGAGGGCCTGACAACGACGCAGTATTTT. This sequence encodes CASSIGEGLTTTQYF.

The chain links TRBV19 to TRBJ1-2; 10 bases are shared with TRBD1. The CDR3 spans 16 residues. Trimming at V came to 2 bases and at J to 8 bases, leaving 11 bases not matched to a gene. CDR1 is LNHDA and CDR2 is SQIVND in the germline V gene (reference sequence). CDR3 DNA: TGTGCCAGTAGTATAATACTCGGGACAGGGGCTAGCGGCTACACCTTC. Its protein is CASSIILGTGASGYTF.

The CDR3 bases are TGTGCCAGTAGTACGGGACAGGGGGTCCCTGAAGCTTTCTTT. Encoded protein: CASSTGQGVPEAFF. The V call is TRBV19, the J call TRBJ1-1, with 11 bases lining up with TRBD1. J was trimmed by 6 bases and V by 4 bases; bases with no gene match: 4. CDR1 LNHDA and CDR2 SQIVND come from the germline V gene (reference sequence). The CDR3 spans 14 residues.

This chain links TRBV7-9 with TRBJ2-5; a weak D match, TRBD1 (6 bases). The CDR3 loop spans 15 amino acids. V shed 1 base and J shed 5 bases, with 14 bases lying between them. Germline V gene sequence: CDR1 SEHNR, CDR2 FQNEAQ (reference sequence). The CDR3 reads CASSLVGTTGETQYF. CDR3 in DNA: TGTGCCAGCAGCTTAGTTGGGACAACTGGGGAGACCCAGTACTTC.

This chain links TRBV30 with TRBJ1-6; the D gene is possibly TRBD1 (5 bases). In germline, CDR1 is GTSNPN, CDR2 SVGIG (reference sequence). This CDR3 comprises 15 residues. Trimming stripped 2 bases from V and 8 bases from J, with 16 bases between. This CDR3 is CAWSRRGGIDSPLHF. The CDR3 region has the DNA TGTGCCTGGAGTCGCCGGGGGGGGATTGATTCACCCCTCCACTTT.

The chain joins TRBV7-6 to TRBJ2-1; D might be TRBD2 (5 bases). The CDR3 has 15 residues. V was shortened by 0 bases and J by 9 bases, with 15 bases between the two germline ends. CDR1 is SGHVS, CDR2 FNYEAQ, per germline. In DNA form, the CDR3 reads TGTGCCAGCAGCTTAGCGGGAGTCTTTTCGTCTGAGCAGTTCTTC. This codes for CASSLAGVFSSEQFF.

V and J are TRBV7-2 and TRBJ1-5; 9 bases are shared with TRBD1. Germline assignment: CDR1 SGHTA and CDR2 FQGNSA. This CDR3 has 17 amino acids. V was pared by 2 bases and J by 0 bases, with 5 bases of the junction left unmatched. The CDR3 DNA follows: TGTGCCAGCAGCTTATGGACAGGGGATTATAGCAATCAGCCCCAGCATTTT. It specifies CASSLWTGDYSNQPQHF. The variable domain in full, completed from reference TRBV7-2 and TRBJ1-5, reads GAGVSQSPSNKVTEKGKDVELRCDPISGHTALYWYRQSLGQGLEFLIYFQGNSAPDKSGLPSDRFSAERTGGSVSTLTIQRTQQEDSAVYLCASSLWTGDYSNQPQHFGDGTRLSIL.

The chain employs TRBV5-1 and TRBJ2-3; 7 positions match TRBD2. The CDR3 sequence is 15 residues long. The germline CDR1 and CDR2 sequences are SGHRS and YFSETQ. V lost 0 bases to trimming and J lost 1 base; unmatched junction nucleotides: 2. CDR3 nucleotides: TGCGCCAGCAGCTTGGGGGGAGGGGGCACAGATACGCAGTATTTT. As protein: CASSLGGGGTDTQYF.

The genes are TRBV7-8 and TRBJ2-1; 9 bases align to TRBD1. The CDR3 has 15 residues. Germline V lookup: CDR1 SGHVS, CDR2 FQNEAQ. With 3 bases clipped from V and 3 bases from J, the junction kept 3 bases outside the gene matches. The CDR3 region has the DNA TGTGCCAGCAGCTTTGAGACAGGGGGCTACAATGAGCAGTTCTTC. Its translation is CASSFETGGYNEQFF.